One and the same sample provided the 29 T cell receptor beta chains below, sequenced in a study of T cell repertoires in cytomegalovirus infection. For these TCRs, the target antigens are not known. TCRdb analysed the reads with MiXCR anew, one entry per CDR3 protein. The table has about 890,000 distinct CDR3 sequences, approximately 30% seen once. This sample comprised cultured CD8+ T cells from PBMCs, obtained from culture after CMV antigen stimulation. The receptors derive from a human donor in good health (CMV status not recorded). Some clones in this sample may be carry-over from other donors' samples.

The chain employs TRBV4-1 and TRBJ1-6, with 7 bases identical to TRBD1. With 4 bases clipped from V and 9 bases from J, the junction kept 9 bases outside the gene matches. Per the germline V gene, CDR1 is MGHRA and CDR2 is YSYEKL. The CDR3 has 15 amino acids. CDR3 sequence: CASSPEQGLSSPLHF. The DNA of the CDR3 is TGCGCCAGCAGCCCTGAACAGGGGCTCAGTTCACCCCTCCACTTT.

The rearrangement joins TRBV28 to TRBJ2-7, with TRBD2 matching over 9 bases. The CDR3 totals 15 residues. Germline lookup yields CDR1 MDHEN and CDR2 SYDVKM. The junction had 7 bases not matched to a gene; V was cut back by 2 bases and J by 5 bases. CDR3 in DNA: TGTGCCAGCAGTTTAAATCGGCGGGGGGGCCACGAGCAGTACGTC. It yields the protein CASSLNRRGGHEQYV.

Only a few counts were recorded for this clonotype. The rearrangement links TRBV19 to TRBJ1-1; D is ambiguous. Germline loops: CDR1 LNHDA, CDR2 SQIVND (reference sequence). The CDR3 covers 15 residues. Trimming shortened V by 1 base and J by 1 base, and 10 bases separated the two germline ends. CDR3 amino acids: CASSIVAAANTEAFF. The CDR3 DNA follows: TGTGCCAGTAGTATAGTCGCGGCCGCGAACACTGAAGCTTTCTTT.

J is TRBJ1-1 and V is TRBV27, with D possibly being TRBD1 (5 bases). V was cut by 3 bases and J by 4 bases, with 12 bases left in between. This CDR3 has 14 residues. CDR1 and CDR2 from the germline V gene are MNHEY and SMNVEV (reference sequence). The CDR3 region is CASSFVGGGTEAFF. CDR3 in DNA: TGTGCCAGCAGTTTTGTGGGTGGGGGCACTGAAGCTTTCTTT.

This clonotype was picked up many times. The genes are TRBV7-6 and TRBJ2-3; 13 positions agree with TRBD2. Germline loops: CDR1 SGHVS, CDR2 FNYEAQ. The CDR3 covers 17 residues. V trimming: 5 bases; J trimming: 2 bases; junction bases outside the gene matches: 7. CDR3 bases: TGTGCCAGCAGCGACGGGACTAGCGGGGTCCCCACAGATACGCAGTATTTT. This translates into CASSDGTSGVPTDTQYF.

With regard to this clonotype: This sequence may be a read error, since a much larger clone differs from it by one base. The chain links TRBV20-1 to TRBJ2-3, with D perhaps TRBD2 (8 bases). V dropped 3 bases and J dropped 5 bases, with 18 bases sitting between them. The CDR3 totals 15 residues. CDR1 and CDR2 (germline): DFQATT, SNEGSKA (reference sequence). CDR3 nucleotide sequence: TGCAGTGCTAGTCCACCGCGGGGGGACAGAGATACGCAGTATTTT. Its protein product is CSASPPRGDRDTQYF.

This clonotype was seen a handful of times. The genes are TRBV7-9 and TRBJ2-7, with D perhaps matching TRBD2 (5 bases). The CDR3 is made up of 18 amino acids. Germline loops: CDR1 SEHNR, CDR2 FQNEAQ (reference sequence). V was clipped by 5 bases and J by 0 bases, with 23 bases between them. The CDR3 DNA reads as TGTGCCAGCAGCCCCAAAACGGAGACGGGGAAGAGCTCCTACGAGCAGTACTTC. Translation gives CASSPKTETGKSSYEQYF.

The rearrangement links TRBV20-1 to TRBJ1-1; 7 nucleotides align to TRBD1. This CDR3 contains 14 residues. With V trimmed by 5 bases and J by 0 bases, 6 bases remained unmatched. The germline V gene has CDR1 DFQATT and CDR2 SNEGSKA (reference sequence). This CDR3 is CSAQNRGLNTEAFF. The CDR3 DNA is TGCAGTGCTCAAAACAGGGGATTGAACACTGAAGCTTTCTTT.

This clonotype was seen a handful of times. This CDR3 is CASTPGGGGHQPQHF. CDR3 coding DNA: TGTGCCAGCACCCCGGGGGGGGGTGGCCATCAGCCCCAGCATTTT. V gene TRBV12-3 or TRBV12-4 combines with J gene TRBJ1-5; a possible D gene is TRBD1 (5 bases). This CDR3 region has 15 residues. The germline V and J ends were trimmed by 7 bases and 5 bases, with 18 bases remaining between them.

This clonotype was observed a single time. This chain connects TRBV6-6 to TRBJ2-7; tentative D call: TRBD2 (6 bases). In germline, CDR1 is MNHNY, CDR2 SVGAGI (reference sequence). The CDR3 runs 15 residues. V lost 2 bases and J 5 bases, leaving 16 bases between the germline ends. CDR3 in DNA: TGTGCCAGCAGTTACGTCCCCGGGACTCCAAACGAGCAGTACTTC. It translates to CASSYVPGTPNEQYF.

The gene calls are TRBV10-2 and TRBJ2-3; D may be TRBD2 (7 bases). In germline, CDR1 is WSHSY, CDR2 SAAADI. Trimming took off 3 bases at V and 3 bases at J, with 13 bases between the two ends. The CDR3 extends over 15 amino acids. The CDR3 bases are TGCGCCAGCAGTGATTGGGGAGGGGGGACAGATACGCAGTATTTT. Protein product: CASSDWGGGTDTQYF.

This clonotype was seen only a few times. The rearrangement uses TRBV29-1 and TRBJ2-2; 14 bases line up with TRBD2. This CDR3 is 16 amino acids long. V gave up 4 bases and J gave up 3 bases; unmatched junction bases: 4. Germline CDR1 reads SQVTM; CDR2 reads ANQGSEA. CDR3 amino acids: CSVGLAGGPDTGELFF. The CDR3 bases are TGCAGCGTTGGACTAGCGGGGGGGCCGGACACCGGGGAGCTGTTTTTT.

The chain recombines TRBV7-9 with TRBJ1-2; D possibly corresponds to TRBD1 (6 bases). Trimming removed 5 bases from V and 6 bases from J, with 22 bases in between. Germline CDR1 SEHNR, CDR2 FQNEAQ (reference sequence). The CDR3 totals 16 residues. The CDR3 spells CASSPLMGATLDGYTF. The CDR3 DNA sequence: TGTGCCAGCAGCCCCCTAATGGGGGCAACTTTGGATGGCTACACCTTC.

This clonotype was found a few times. The CDR3 region is CASSIVGGAVRTEAFF. Here the CDR3 DNA reads TGTGCCAGTAGTATCGTAGGAGGGGCCGTGCGGACTGAAGCTTTCTTT. The chain combines TRBV19 with TRBJ1-1; D is possibly TRBD1 (5 bases). In germline, CDR1 is LNHDA, CDR2 SQIVND (reference sequence). V lost 3 bases and J lost 5, with 19 bases in between. This CDR3 contains 16 residues. Variable domain in full (rest from reference TRBV19 and TRBJ1-1): DGGITQSPKYLFRKEGQNVTLSCEQNLNHDAMYWYRQDPGQGLRLIYYSQIVNDFQKGDIAEGYSVSREKKESFPLTVTSAQKNPTAFYLCASSIVGGAVRTEAFFGQGTRLTVV.

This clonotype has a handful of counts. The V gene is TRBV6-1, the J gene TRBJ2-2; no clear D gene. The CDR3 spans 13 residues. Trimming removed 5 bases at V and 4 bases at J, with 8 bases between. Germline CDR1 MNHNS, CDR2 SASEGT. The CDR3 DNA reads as TGTGCCAGCAGTAAGGGCTTCACCGGGGAGCTGTTTTTT. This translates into CASSKGFTGELFF.

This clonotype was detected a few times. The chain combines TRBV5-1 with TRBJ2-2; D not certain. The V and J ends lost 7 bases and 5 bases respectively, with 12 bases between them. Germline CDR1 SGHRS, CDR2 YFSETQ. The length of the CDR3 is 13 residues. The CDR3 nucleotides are TGCGCCAGCGTCCCGATGTCGACCGGGGAGCTGTTTTTT. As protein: CASVPMSTGELFF.

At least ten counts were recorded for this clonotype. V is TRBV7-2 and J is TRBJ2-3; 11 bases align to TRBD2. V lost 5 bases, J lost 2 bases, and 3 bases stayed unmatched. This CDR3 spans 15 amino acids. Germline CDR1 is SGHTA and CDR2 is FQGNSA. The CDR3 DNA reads TGTGCCAGCAGCCCGGGACTAGCGGCCACAGATACGCAGTATTTT. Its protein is CASSPGLAATDTQYF.

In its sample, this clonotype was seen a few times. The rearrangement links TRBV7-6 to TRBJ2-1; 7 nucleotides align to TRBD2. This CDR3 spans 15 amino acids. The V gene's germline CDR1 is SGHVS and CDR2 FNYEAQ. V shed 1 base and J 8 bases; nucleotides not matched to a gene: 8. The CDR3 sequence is CASSLEPGGRYEQFF. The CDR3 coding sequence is TGTGCCAGCAGCTTAGAACCCGGGGGGAGGTATGAGCAGTTCTTC.

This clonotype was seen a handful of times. CDR3 in DNA: TGCGCCAGCAGCCACCCCGGGAGGGATAATGAGCAGTTCTTC. Translated, it gives CASSHPGRDNEQFF. V gene TRBV4-1 combines with J gene TRBJ2-1, with 8 bases lining up with TRBD2. With 3 bases clipped from V and 7 bases from J, the junction kept 5 bases outside the gene matches. The CDR3 totals 14 residues. The germline V gene has CDR1 MGHRA and CDR2 YSYEKL.

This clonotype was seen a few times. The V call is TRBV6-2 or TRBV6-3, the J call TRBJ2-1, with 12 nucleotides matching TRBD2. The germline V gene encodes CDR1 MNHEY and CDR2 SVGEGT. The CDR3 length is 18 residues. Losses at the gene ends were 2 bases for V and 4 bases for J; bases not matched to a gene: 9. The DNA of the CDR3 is TGTGCCAGCAGTTACGCCCGACTAGCGGGGGACCTATACAATGAGCAGTTCTTC. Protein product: CASSYARLAGDLYNEQFF.

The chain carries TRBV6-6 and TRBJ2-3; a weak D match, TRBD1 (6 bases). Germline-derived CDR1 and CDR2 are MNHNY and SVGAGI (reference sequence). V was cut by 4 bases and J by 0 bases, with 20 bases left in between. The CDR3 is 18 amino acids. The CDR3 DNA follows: TGTGCCAGCAGTTTTCCCGCCCGGGACACTTCTAGCACAGATACGCAGTATTTT. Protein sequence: CASSFPARDTSSTDTQYF.

CDR3 sequence: CASSPGIWPTDTQYF. The CDR3 DNA is TGTGCCAGCAGCCCGGGGATATGGCCCACAGATACGCAGTATTTT. This sequence joins TRBV7-6 and TRBJ2-3, with a tentative D call TRBD2 (5 bases). The CDR3 has 15 residues. Trimming removed 5 bases from V and 2 bases from J, with 14 bases in between. The germline V gene encodes CDR1 SGHVS and CDR2 FNYEAQ. The full variable domain, its missing parts supplied by reference TRBV7-6 and TRBJ2-3, is GAGVSQSPRYKVTKRGQDVALRCDPISGHVSLYWYRQALGQGPEFLTYFNYEAQQDKSGLPNDRFSAERPEGSISTLTIQRTEQRDSAMYRCASSPGIWPTDTQYFGPGTRLTVL.

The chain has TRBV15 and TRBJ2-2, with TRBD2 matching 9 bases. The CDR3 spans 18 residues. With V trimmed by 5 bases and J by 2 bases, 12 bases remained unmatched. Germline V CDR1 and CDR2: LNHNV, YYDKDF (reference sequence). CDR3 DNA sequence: TGTGCCACCAGCTTGAAGCGGGGGGCGGGAGTAAACACCGGGGAGCTGTTTTTT. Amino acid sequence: CATSLKRGAGVNTGELFF.

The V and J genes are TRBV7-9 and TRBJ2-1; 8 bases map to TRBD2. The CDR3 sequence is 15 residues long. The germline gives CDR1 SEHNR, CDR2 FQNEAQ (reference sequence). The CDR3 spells CVSIGGVLAYNEQFF. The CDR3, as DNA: TGTGTCAGTATCGGGGGGGTACTGGCCTACAATGAGCAGTTCTTC.

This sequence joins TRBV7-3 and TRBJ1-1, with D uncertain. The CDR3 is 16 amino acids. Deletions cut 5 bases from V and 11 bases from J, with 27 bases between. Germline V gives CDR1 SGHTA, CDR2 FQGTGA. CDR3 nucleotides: TGTGCCAGCAGCCCTACCACCCTTCAATTCCCTTCAGTTGCTTTCTTT. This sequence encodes CASSPTTLQFPSVAFF.

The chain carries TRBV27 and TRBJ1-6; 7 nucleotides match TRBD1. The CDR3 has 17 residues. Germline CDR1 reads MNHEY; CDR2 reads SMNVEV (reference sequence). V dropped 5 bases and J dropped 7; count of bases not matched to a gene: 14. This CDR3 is CASSIYRPGQENSPLHF. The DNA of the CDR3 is TGTGCCAGCAGTATTTATCGCCCCGGACAGGAGAATTCACCCCTCCACTTT.

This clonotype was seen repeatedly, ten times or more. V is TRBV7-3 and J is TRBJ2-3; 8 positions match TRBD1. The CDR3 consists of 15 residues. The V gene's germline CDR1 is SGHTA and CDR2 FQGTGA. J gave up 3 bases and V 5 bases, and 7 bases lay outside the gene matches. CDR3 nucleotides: TGTGCCAGCAGCCCCCAGGGGGCAAGGACAGATACGCAGTATTTT. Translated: CASSPQGARTDTQYF.

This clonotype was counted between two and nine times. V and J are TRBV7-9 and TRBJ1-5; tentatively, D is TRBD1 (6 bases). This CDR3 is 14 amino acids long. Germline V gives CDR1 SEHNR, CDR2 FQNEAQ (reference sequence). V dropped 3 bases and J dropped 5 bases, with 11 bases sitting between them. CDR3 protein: CASSFGQIDQPQHF. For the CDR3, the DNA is TGTGCCAGCAGCTTCGGACAGATAGATCAGCCCCAGCATTTT.

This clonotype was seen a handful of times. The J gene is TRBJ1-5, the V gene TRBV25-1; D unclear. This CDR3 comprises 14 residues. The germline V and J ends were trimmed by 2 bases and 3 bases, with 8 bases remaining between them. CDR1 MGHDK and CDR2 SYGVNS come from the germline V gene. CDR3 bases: TGTGCCAGCAGTGAACAGAGGCTCAATCAGCCCCAGCATTTT. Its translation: CASSEQRLNQPQHF. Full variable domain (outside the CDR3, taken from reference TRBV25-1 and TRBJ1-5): EADIYQTPRYLVIGTGKKITLECSQTMGHDKMYWYQQDPGMELHLIHYSYGVNSTEKGDLSSESTVSRIRTEHFPLTLESARPSHTSQYLCASSEQRLNQPQHFGDGTRLSIL.